The rows below give T cell receptor beta chains drawn from one sample of a study of cytomegalovirus exposure and HLA in healthy donors. The method was immunoSEQ multiplex PCR; TCRdb's version includes in-frame clones alone and lacks a portion of them. The table shows more than 110,000 clones, with 94% occurring only once. Sequencing was carried out using PBMCs. These receptors came from a man younger than 30 in good health and CMV-seropositive. The CDR3 runs from the conserved cysteine through the conserved F or W. A D gene is named only where the DNA matches it firmly.

TRBJ1-5 | TRBD1 | TRBV7-9 | TGTGCCAGCAGCTTAGCGGACTGGACAGGGGGCAATCAGCCCCAGCATTTT | CASSLADWTGGNQPQHF
TRBJ2-7 | - | TRBV27 | TGTGCCAGCAGCCCCGGGGGAACCTACGAGCAGTACTTC | CASSPGGTYEQYF
TRBJ1-4 | TRBD1 | TRBV5-1 | TGCGCCAGCAGCTTGGCGTCGACAGGGCAAAATGAAAAACTGTTTTTT | CASSLASTGQNEKLFF
TRBJ2-7 | TRBD1 | TRBV2 | TGTGCCAGCAGTGAGCAGGGGGCCCCCTACGAGCAGTACTTC | CASSEQGAPYEQYF
TRBJ2-1 | - | TRBV11-2 | TGTGCCAGCAGCTTACTCGGGGAGAACAATGAGCAGTTCTTC | CASSLLGENNEQFF
TRBJ1-2 | TRBD1 | TRBV10-3 | TGTGCCATCAACGACAGGGGTAAATCCGATGGCTACACCTTC | CAINDRGKSDGYTF
TRBJ2-1 | TRBD2 | TRBV5-1 | TGCGCCAGCAGCGCCGGGACTAGCAGCCATGAGCAGTTCTTC | CASSAGTSSHEQFF
TRBJ2-3 | - | TRBV6-5 | TGTGCCAGCAGTTACTCGCCAGGGTCCACAGATACGCAGTATTTT | CASSYSPGSTDTQYF
TRBJ2-3 | TRBD1 | TRBV6-1 | TGTGCCAGCACCTGGACAGGGGGGACAGATACGCAGTATTTT | CASTWTGGTDTQYF
TRBJ1-2 | - | TRBV28 | TGTGCCACCTCCCCCCCGGGCGGGTCTGGCTACACCTTC | CATSPPGGSGYTF
TRBJ1-6 | - | TRBV7-2 | TGTGCCAGCAGCTTGGTGTCAGGGGTTAATTCACCCCTCCACTTT | CASSLVSGVNSPLHF
TRBJ2-5 | - | TRBV5-8 | TGTGCCAGCAGCTTGGTTTCAGGCCTCTACCAAGAGACCCAGTACTTC | CASSLVSGLYQETQYF
TRBJ1-5 | TRBD1 | TRBV7-9 | TGTGCCAGCAGCTTAGCGGGCAGGGGGCGCGGGAAGCCCCAGCATTTT | CASSLAGRGRGKPQHF
TRBJ2-1 | TRBD2 | TRBV6-5 | TGTGCCAGCAGGACTAGCGGGGGCAATGAGCAGTTCTTC | CASRTSGGNEQFF
TRBJ1-4 | - | TRBV2 | TGTGCCAGCACCCCGACGGACAAGCTGTTTTTT | CASTPTDKLFF